What follows are 22 T cell receptor beta chains derived from one specimen sequenced in a study of blood T cell repertoires in COVID-19. Only in-frame clones appear in the TCRdb table, and some are missing; sequencing was by immunoSEQ multiplex PCR. The sample consists of about 100,000 clones, around four fifths of them appearing once. Sequencing input: peripheral blood. Receptor source: a woman in her 70s with acute or convalescent COVID-19.

This clone was recorded only once. This sequence joins TRBV3-1 (or the pseudogene TRBV3-2) and TRBJ2-5; the match to TRBD2 covers 8 bases. From germline, CDR1 is LGHDT and CDR2 YNNKEL (reference sequence). Trimming cost V 1 base and J 2 bases; bases outside gene matches: 6. CDR3 length: 16 residues. The CDR3: CASSQGLAGQQETQYF. In DNA, the CDR3 is TGTGCCAGCAGCCAAGGGCTAGCGGGCCAACAAGAGACCCAGTACTTC.

The chain couples TRBV15 to TRBJ2-5; D perhaps matches TRBD1 (6 bases). The CDR3 covers 15 residues. Germline V gives CDR1 LNHNV, CDR2 YYDKDF (reference sequence). Trimming shortened V by 0 bases and J by 2 bases, and 10 bases separated the two germline ends. The CDR3 nucleotides are TGTGCCACCAGCAGAGATCTCGGACAGCAAGAGACCCAGTACTTC. It encodes CATSRDLGQQETQYF.

This chain uses TRBV12-3 or TRBV12-4 with TRBJ2-1; a weak D match, TRBD2 (5 bases). The CDR3 loop spans 12 amino acids. Trimming left V 5 bases short and J 7 bases short, with 9 bases between. CDR3 amino acids: CASSGSRNEQFF. In DNA, the CDR3 is TGTGCCAGCAGTGGGAGTAGAAATGAGCAGTTCTTC.

The V gene is TRBV6-4, the J gene TRBJ2-7; D gene ambiguous. Germline V gene lookup returns CDR1 MRHNA and CDR2 SNTAGT. The CDR3 length is 14 residues. Between the trimmed V and J ends, which lost 7 bases and 0 bases, there was a span of 13 bases. This CDR3 is CASKTESSSYEQYF. CDR3 DNA sequence: TGTGCCAGCAAAACAGAGTCGAGCTCCTACGAGCAGTACTTC.

The chain combines TRBV2 with TRBJ1-1; 8 nucleotides align to TRBD1. Germline V gene lookup returns CDR1 SNHLY and CDR2 FYNNEI. The CDR3 loop spans 15 amino acids. Trimming at V came to 6 bases and at J to 5 bases, leaving 11 bases not matched to a gene. Here the CDR3 DNA reads TGTGCCAGCAGGCCGGACAGGGTACGGGAGACTGAAGCTTTCTTT. This gives the protein CASRPDRVRETEAFF. Variable domain in full (rest from reference TRBV2 and TRBJ1-1): EPEVTQTPSHQVTQMGQEVILRCVPISNHLYFYWYRQILGQKVEFLVSFYNNEISEKSEIFDDQFSVERPDGSNFTLKIRSTKLEDSAMYFCASRPDRVRETEAFFGQGTRLTVV.

The J gene is TRBJ1-5, the V gene TRBV19; maybe TRBD1 (5 bases). Trimming stripped 5 bases from V and 4 bases from J, with 12 bases between. The CDR3 totals 14 residues. Looked up from germline, CDR1 is LNHDA and CDR2 is SQIVND (reference sequence). CDR3 nucleotide sequence: TGTGCCAGTAGTTTCGGACAACTTAATCAGCCCCAGCATTTT. Protein product: CASSFGQLNQPQHF. Full variable domain (missing parts from reference TRBV19 and TRBJ1-5): DGGITQSPKYLFRKEGQNVTLSCEQNLNHDAMYWYRQDPGQGLRLIYYSQIVNDFQKGDIAEGYSVSREKKESFPLTVTSAQKNPTAFYLCASSFGQLNQPQHFGDGTRLSIL.

The V gene is TRBV5-1, the J gene TRBJ2-1; possible D gene TRBD2, 5 bases. This CDR3 is built from 15 residues. The germline V and J ends were trimmed by 2 bases and 0 bases, with 9 bases remaining between them. Germline CDR1 and CDR2: SGHRS and YFSETQ. DNA of the CDR3: TGCGCCAGCAGCTTAGCGGACCTCTCCTACAATGAGCAGTTCTTC. Amino acid sequence: CASSLADLSYNEQFF.

The V gene is TRBV2, the J gene TRBJ1-1; weak D call: TRBD1 (5 bases). Germline V gene sequence: CDR1 SNHLY, CDR2 FYNNEI. V was cut by 11 bases and J by 0 bases, with 13 bases left in between. The CDR3 covers 13 residues. In nucleotides, the CDR3 is TGTGCCGGGCTCGGGGACTTGAACACTGAAGCTTTCTTT. Translated: CAGLGDLNTEAFF.

This chain links TRBV5-6 with TRBJ2-1; TRBD2 agrees at 9 bases. Looked up from germline, CDR1 is SGHDT and CDR2 is YYEEEE. V gave up 3 bases and J gave up 4 bases; unmatched junction bases: 8. The CDR3 totals 16 residues. In nucleotides, the CDR3 is TGTGCCAGCAGCTCGTCGACTAGCGGACATTACAATGAGCAGTTCTTC. Encoded protein: CASSSSTSGHYNEQFF. The variable domain in full, with the rest retrieved from reference TRBV5-6 and TRBJ2-1, is DAGVTQSPTHLIKTRGQQVTLRCSPKSGHDTVSWYQQALGQGPQFIFQYYEEEERQRGNFPDRFSGHQFPNYSSELNVNALLLGDSALYLCASSSSTSGHYNEQFFGPGTRLTVL.

The genes are TRBV6-5 and TRBJ2-7, with a weak D call TRBD2 (5 bases). Trimming left V 6 bases short and J 3 bases short, with 18 bases between. This CDR3 has 15 amino acids. Germline CDR1 is MNHEY and CDR2 is SVGAGI. The CDR3 spells CASRTREGLNYEQYV. CDR3 coding DNA: TGTGCCAGCAGAACCCGGGAAGGGCTTAACTACGAGCAGTACGTC.

The V gene is TRBV5-1, the J gene TRBJ2-2, with 8 bases that match TRBD1. The CDR3 has 16 amino acids. Per germline, CDR1 SGHRS and CDR2 YFSETQ. V shed 4 bases, J shed 3 bases, and the junction held 8 bases outside the gene matches. The CDR3 loop is CASSRTGRVDTGELFF. CDR3 in DNA: TGCGCCAGCAGCAGGACAGGGCGTGTCGACACCGGGGAGCTGTTTTTT.

V gene TRBV7-3 combines with J gene TRBJ1-4; TRBD1 agrees at 7 bases. Trimming at V came to 3 bases and at J to 8 bases, leaving 3 bases not matched to a gene. The CDR3 is 13 amino acids. In germline, CDR1 is SGHTA, CDR2 FQGTGA. The CDR3 nucleotides are TGTGCCAGCAGCTTGGGCAGGGGGGAAAAACTGTTTTTT. Amino acids: CASSLGRGEKLFF.

There are many counts of this clone. The chain uses TRBV3-1 (or the pseudogene TRBV3-2) and TRBJ2-2; 7 nucleotides align to TRBD2. After removal of 4 bases from V and 2 bases from J, the junction contained 7 bases not matched to a gene. CDR3 length: 16 amino acids. CDR1 and CDR2 from the germline V gene are LGHDT and YNNKEL (reference sequence). CDR3 region: CASSPFRGVNTGELFF. CDR3 in DNA: TGTGCCAGCAGCCCCTTTCGGGGGGTAAACACCGGGGAGCTGTTTTTT.

V is TRBV21-1 and J is TRBJ2-7; the table's TRBD1 call for D was not verified on the DNA. TRBV21-1 represents a pseudogene. This CDR3 spans 15 amino acids. The CDR3 loop reads CASSSPGQGSYEQYF. The DNA of the CDR3 is TGTGCCAGCAGCAGTCCGGGACAGGGTTCGTACGAGCAGTACTTC.

This chain's CDR3 is CARQGASTDTQYF. DNA for the CDR3: TGTGCCCGGCAGGGGGCGAGCACAGATACGCAGTATTTT. The rearrangement joins TRBV30 to TRBJ2-3; 8 bases map to TRBD1. Germline-derived CDR1 and CDR2 are GTSNPN and SVGIG (reference sequence). After removal of 8 bases from V and 0 bases from J, the junction contained 4 bases not matched to a gene. The CDR3 length is 13 residues.

The genes are TRBV7-2 and TRBJ2-5; 8 bases agree with TRBD1. Germline V gene data show CDR1 as SGHTA and CDR2 as FQGNSA. With 3 bases clipped from V and 5 bases from J, the junction kept 8 bases outside the gene matches. This CDR3 has 15 residues. CDR3 sequence reads: CASSFHRGSEETQYF. The CDR3 DNA reads as TGTGCCAGCAGCTTTCACAGGGGGTCGGAGGAGACCCAGTACTTC.

This sequence joins TRBV28 and TRBJ1-1; no reliable D call. The V end lost 4 bases, the J end lost 5 bases, and 20 bases lay between the germline ends. In germline, CDR1 is MDHEN, CDR2 SYDVKM. The CDR3 sequence is 16 residues long. CDR3 sequence: CASSSPGNPRGTEAFF. The CDR3, as DNA: TGTGCCAGCAGTTCGCCGGGAAATCCCAGAGGAACTGAAGCTTTCTTT.

The chain couples TRBV7-3 to TRBJ2-1, with D tentatively TRBD2 (6 bases). Germline V CDR1 and CDR2: SGHTA, FQGTGA. V lost 6 bases and J 7 bases, leaving 13 bases between the germline ends. This CDR3 is 13 amino acids long. CDR3 loop: CASSFGAGNEQFF. DNA for the CDR3: TGTGCCAGCAGTTTCGGTGCGGGGAATGAGCAGTTCTTC.

The CDR3 is CASSERQGTNTEAFF. The CDR3 bases are TGCGCCAGCAGCGAACGACAGGGGACGAACACTGAAGCTTTCTTT. This chain uses TRBV5-1 with TRBJ1-1, with 8 bases fitting TRBD1. Germline CDR1 is SGHRS and CDR2 is YFSETQ. V dropped 4 bases and J dropped 1; count of bases not matched to a gene: 6. This CDR3 is 15 amino acids long.

The chain uses TRBV9 and TRBJ2-5; 7 nucleotides agree with TRBD1. The CDR3 totals 16 residues. V gave up 0 bases and J gave up 4 bases; unmatched junction bases: 9. Per germline, CDR1 SGDLS and CDR2 YYNGEE. As DNA, the CDR3 is TGTGCCAGCAGCGTAGAGGGGAACAGGGGTCTAGAGACCCAGTACTTC. Residues: CASSVEGNRGLETQYF. The full variable domain, rest sourced from reference TRBV9 and TRBJ2-5, is DSGVTQTPKHLITATGQRVTLRCSPRSGDLSVYWYQQSLDQGLQFLIQYYNGEERAKGNILERFSAQQFPDLHSELNLSSLELGDSALYFCASSVEGNRGLETQYFGPGTRLLVL.

The chain is built from TRBV12-5 and TRBJ1-3; D is unclear. From germline, CDR1 is LGHNT and CDR2 FRNRAP. The CDR3 runs to 13 residues. V was trimmed by 3 bases and J by 4 bases, leaving 7 bases between them. In DNA form, the CDR3 reads TGTGCTAGTGGTTTAGAGCCCGGAAACACCATATATTTT. Its protein product is CASGLEPGNTIYF.

The chain employs TRBV7-8 and TRBJ2-7; 9 bases agree with TRBD1. J gave up 4 bases and V 4 bases, and 8 bases lay outside the gene matches. The CDR3 loop spans 15 amino acids. CDR1 is SGHVS and CDR2 is FQNEAQ in the germline V gene. DNA for the CDR3: TGTGCCAGCAGCTCCCCCGGGACAGGGTTTTACGAGCAGTACGTC. Translating gives CASSSPGTGFYEQYV.